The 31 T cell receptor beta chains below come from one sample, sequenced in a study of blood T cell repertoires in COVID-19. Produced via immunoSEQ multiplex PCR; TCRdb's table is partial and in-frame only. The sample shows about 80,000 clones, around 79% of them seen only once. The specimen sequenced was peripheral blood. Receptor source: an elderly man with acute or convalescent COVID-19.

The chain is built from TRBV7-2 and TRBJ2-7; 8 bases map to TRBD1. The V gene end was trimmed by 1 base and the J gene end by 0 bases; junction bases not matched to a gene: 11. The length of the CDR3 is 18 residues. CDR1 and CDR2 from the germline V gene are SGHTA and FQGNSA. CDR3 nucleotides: TGTGCCAGCAGCTTAGGCTACGGACAGGGACGGACCTCCTACGAGCAGTACTTC. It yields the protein CASSLGYGQGRTSYEQYF. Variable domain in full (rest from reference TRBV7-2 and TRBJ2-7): GAGVSQSPSNKVTEKGKDVELRCDPISGHTALYWYRQSLGQGLEFLIYFQGNSAPDKSGLPSDRFSAERTGGSVSTLTIQRTQQEDSAVYLCASSLGYGQGRTSYEQYFGPGTRLTVT.

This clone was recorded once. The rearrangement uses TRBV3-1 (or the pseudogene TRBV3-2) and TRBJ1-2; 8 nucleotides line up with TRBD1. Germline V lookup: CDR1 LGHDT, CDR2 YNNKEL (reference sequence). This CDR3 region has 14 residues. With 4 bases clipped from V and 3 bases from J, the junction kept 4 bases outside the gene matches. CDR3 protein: CASSRLQGDYGYTF. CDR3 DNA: TGTGCCAGCAGCCGTTTACAGGGGGACTATGGCTACACCTTC.

CDR3 in amino acids: CASSPSTGPATNEKLFF. The DNA of the CDR3 is TGCGCCAGCAGCCCGTCGACAGGCCCCGCAACTAATGAAAAACTGTTTTTT. V and J are TRBV5-1 and TRBJ1-4, with D possibly TRBD1 on 6 matching bases. Germline CDR1 and CDR2: SGHRS and YFSETQ. V was clipped by 4 bases and J by 0 bases, with 16 bases between them. This CDR3 is 17 amino acids long.

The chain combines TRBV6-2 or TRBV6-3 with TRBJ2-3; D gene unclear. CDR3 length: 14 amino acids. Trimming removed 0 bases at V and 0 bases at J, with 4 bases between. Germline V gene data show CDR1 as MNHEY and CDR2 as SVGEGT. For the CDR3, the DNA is TGTGCCAGCAGTTACTCGAGGAGCACAGATACGCAGTATTTT. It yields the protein CASSYSRSTDTQYF.

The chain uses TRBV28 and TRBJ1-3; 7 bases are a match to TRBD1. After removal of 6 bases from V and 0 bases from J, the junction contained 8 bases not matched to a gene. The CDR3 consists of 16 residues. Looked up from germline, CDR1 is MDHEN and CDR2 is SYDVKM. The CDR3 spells CASSTDRAPSGNTIYF. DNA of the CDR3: TGTGCCAGCAGCACCGACAGGGCCCCCTCTGGAAACACCATATATTTT.

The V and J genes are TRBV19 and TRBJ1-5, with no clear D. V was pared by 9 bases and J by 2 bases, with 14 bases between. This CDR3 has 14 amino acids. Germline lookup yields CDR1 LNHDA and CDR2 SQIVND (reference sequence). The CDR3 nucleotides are TGTGCCAGCGCAGACTCGTCCGGCAATCAGCCCCAGCATTTT. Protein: CASADSSGNQPQHF. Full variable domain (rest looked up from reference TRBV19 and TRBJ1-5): DGGITQSPKYLFRKEGQNVTLSCEQNLNHDAMYWYRQDPGQGLRLIYYSQIVNDFQKGDIAEGYSVSREKKESFPLTVTSAQKNPTAFYLCASADSSGNQPQHFGDGTRLSIL.

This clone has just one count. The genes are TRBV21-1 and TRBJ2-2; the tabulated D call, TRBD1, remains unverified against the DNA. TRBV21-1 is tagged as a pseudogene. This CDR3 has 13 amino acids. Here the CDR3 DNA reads TGTGCCAGTATGGACAGGGGAAGCGGGGAGCTGTTTTTT. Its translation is CASMDRGSGELFF.

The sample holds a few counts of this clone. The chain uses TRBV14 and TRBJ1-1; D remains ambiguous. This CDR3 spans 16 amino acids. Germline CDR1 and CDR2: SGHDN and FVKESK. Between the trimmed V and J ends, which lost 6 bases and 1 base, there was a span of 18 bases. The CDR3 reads CASSERWGAGNTEAFF. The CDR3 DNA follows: TGTGCCAGCAGTGAACGATGGGGAGCCGGGAACACTGAAGCTTTCTTT.

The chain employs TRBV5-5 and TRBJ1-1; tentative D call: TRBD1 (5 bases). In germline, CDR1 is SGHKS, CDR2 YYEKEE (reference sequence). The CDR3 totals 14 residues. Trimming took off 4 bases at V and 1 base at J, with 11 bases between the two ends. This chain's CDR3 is CASSPGPSNTEAFF. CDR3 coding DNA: TGTGCCAGCAGCCCAGGGCCGTCGAACACTGAAGCTTTCTTT.

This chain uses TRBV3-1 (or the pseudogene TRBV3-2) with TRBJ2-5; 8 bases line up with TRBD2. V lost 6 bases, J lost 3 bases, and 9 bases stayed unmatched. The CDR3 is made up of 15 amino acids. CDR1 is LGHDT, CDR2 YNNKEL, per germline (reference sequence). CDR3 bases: TGTGCCAGCAGTCCCCCGGGGGGGCGCGAAGAGACCCAGTACTTC. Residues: CASSPPGGREETQYF.

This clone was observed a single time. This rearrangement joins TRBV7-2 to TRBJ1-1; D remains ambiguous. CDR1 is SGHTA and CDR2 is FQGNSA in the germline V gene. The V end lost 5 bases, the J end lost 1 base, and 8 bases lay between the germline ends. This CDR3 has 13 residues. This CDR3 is CASSGYKNTEAFF. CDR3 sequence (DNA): TGTGCCAGCAGCGGTTACAAGAACACTGAAGCTTTCTTT.

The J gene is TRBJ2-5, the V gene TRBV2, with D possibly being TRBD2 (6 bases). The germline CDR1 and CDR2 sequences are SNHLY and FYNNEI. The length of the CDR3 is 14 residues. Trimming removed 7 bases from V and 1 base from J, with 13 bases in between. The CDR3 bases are TGTGCCAGCATGGCGGGGCAGTCCCAAGAGACCCAGTACTTC. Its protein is CASMAGQSQETQYF.

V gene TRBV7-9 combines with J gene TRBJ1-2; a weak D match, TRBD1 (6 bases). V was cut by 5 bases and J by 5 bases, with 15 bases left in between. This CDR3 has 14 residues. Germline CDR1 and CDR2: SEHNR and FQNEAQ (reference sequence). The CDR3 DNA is TGTGCCAGCAGCCTTAGTTCAGGGGAATATGGCTACACCTTC. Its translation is CASSLSSGEYGYTF.

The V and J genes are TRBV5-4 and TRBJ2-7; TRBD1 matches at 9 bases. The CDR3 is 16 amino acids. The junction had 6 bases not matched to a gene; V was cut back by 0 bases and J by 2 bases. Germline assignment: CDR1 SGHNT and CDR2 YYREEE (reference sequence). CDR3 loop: CASSLGSGQGAYEQYF. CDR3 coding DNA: TGTGCCAGCAGCTTGGGGTCGGGACAGGGAGCCTACGAGCAGTACTTC.

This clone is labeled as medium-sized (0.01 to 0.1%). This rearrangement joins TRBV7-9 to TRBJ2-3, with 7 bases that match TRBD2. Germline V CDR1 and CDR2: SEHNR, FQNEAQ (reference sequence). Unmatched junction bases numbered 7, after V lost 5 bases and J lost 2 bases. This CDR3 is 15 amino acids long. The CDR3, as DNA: TGTGCCAGCAGCCCGCCTAGCGGACACACAGATACGCAGTATTTT. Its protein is CASSPPSGHTDTQYF.

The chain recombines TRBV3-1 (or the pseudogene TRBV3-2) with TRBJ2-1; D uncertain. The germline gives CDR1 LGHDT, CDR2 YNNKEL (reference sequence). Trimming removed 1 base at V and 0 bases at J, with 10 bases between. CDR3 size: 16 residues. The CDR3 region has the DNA TGTGCCAGCAGCCAAGCGGGTCTCCGCTCCTACAATGAGCAGTTCTTC. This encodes CASSQAGLRSYNEQFF.

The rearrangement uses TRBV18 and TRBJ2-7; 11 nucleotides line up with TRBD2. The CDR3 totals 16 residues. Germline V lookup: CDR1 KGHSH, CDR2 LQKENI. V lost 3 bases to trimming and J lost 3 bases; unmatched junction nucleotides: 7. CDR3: CASSPPLAGDGYEQYF. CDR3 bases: TGTGCCAGCTCACCCCCACTAGCGGGGGATGGCTACGAGCAGTACTTC.

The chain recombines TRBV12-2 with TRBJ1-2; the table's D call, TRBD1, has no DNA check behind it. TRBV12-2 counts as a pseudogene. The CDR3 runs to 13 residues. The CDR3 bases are TGTGCAAGTCGCGTGACAGGCTTCTATGGCTACACCTTC. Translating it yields CASRVTGFYGYTF.

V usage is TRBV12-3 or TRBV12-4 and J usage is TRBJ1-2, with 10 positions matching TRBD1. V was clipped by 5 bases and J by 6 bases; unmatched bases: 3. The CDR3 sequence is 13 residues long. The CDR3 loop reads CASSPTGGNGYTF. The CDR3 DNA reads TGTGCCAGCAGTCCGACAGGGGGCAATGGCTACACCTTC.

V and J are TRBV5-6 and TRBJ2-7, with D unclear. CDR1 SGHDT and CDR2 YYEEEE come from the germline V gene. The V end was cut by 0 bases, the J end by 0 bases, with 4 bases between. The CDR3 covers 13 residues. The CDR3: CASSLVSSYEQYF. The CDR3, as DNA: TGTGCCAGCAGCTTGGTCAGCTCCTACGAGCAGTACTTC.

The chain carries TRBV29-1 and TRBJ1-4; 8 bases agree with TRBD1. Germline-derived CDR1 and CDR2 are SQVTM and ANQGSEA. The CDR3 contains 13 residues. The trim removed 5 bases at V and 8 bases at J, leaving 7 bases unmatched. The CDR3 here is CSVLMDREEKLFF. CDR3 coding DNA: TGCAGCGTTTTAATGGACAGGGAGGAAAAACTGTTTTTT.

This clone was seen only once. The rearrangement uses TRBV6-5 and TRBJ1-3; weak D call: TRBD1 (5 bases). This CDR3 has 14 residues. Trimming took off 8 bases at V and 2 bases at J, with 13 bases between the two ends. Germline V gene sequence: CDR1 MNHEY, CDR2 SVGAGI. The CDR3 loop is CASGGGSAGNTIYF. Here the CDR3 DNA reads TGTGCCAGCGGGGGGGGAAGTGCTGGAAACACCATATATTTT.

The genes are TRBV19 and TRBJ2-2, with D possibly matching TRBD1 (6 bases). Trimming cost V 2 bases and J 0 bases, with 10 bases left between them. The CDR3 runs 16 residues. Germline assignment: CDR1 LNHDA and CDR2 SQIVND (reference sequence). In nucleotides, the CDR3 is TGTGCCAGTAGTATATGGGGACATCCGAACACCGGGGAGCTGTTTTTT. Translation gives CASSIWGHPNTGELFF.

CDR3 in amino acids: CASSPPSHRGNYEQYF. The CDR3 DNA reads TGTGCCAGCAGCCCACCCTCTCACAGGGGGAACTACGAGCAGTACTTC. The chain links TRBV11-2 to TRBJ2-7, with TRBD1 identical over 8 bases. Germline V lookup: CDR1 SGHAT, CDR2 FQNNGV. The CDR3 contains 16 residues. Trimming at V came to 5 bases and at J to 3 bases, leaving 12 bases not matched to a gene. The entire variable domain, with the rest obtained from reference TRBV11-2 and TRBJ2-7, is as follows: EAGVAQSPRYKIIEKRQSVAFWCNPISGHATLYWYQQILGQGPKLLIQFQNNGVVDDSQLPKDRFSAERLKGVDSTLKIQPAKLEDSAVYLCASSPPSHRGNYEQYFGPGTRLTVT.

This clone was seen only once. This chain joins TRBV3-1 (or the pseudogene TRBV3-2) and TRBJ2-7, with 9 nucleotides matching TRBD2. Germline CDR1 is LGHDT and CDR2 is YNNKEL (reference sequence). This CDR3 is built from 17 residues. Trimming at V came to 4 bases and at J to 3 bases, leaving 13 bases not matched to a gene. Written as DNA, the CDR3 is TGTGCCAGCAGCCTGACGTCAGGGCGGGGGGGCCTCTACGAGCAGTACTTC. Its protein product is CASSLTSGRGGLYEQYF.

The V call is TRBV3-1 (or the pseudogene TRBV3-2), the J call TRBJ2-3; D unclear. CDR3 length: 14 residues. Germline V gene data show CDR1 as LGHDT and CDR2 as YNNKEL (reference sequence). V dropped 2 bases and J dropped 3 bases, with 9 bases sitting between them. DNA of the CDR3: TGTGCCAGCAGCCAACGCCAGGAAACAGATACGCAGTATTTT. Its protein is CASSQRQETDTQYF.

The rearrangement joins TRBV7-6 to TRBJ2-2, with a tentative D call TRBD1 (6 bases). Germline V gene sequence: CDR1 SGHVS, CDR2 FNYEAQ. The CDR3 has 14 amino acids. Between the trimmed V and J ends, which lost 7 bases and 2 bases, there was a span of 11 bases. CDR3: CASTVTGNTGELFF. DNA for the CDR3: TGTGCCAGCACCGTGACAGGAAACACCGGGGAGCTGTTTTTT.

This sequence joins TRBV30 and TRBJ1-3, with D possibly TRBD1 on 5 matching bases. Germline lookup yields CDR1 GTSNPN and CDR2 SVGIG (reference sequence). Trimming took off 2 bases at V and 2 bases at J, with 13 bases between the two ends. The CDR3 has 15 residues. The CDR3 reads CAWSPVSGTGNTIYF. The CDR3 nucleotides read TGTGCCTGGAGTCCTGTTTCAGGGACTGGAAACACCATATATTTT.

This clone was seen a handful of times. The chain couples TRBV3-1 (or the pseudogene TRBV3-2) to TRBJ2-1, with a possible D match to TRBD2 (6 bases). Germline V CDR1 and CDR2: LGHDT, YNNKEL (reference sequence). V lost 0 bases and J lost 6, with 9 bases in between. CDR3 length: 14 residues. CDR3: CASSQDGTVNEQFF. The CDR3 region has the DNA TGTGCCAGCAGCCAAGATGGGACTGTCAATGAGCAGTTCTTC.

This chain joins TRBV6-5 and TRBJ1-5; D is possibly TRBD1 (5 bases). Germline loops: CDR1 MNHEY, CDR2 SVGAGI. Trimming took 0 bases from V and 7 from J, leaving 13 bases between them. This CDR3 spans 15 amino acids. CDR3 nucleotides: TGTGCCAGCAGTTACTCGGGGGAGGGAGGCCAGCCCCAGCATTTT. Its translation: CASSYSGEGGQPQHF.

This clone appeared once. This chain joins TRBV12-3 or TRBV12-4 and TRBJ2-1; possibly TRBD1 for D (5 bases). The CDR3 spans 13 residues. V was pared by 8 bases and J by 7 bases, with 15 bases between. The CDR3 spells CASLGPQGNEQFF. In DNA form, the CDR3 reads TGTGCCAGCCTTGGGCCCCAGGGAAATGAGCAGTTCTTC.